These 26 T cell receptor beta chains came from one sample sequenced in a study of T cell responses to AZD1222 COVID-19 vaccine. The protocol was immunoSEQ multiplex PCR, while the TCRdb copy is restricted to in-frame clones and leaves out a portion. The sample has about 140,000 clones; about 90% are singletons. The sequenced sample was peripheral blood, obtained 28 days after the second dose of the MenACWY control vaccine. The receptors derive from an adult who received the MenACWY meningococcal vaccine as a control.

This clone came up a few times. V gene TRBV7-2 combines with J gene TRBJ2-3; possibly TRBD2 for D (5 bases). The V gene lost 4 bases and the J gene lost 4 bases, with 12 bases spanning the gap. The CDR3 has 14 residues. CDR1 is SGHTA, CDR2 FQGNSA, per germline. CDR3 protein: CASSSLVLADTQYF. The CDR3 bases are TGTGCCAGCAGCTCACTAGTATTAGCAGATACGCAGTATTTT.

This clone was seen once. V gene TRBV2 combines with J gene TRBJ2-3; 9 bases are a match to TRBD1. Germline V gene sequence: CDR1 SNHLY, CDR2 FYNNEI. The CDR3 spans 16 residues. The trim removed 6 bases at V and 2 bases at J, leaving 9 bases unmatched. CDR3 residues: CASRSDRQGDTDTQYF. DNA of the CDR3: TGTGCCAGCAGATCCGACCGACAGGGGGACACAGATACGCAGTATTTT. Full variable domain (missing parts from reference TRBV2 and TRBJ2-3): EPEVTQTPSHQVTQMGQEVILRCVPISNHLYFYWYRQILGQKVEFLVSFYNNEISEKSEIFDDQFSVERPDGSNFTLKIRSTKLEDSAMYFCASRSDRQGDTDTQYFGPGTRLTVL.

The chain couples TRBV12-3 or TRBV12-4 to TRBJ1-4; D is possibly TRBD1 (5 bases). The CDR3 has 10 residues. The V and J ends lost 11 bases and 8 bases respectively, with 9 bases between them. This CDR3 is CASGQEKLFF. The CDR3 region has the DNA TGTGCCTCGGGGCAGGAAAAACTGTTTTTT.

The CDR3 protein is CASSTRDREETQYF. Here the CDR3 DNA reads TGTGCCAGTAGTACCCGGGACAGAGAAGAGACCCAGTACTTC. V gene TRBV19 combines with J gene TRBJ2-5; 7 bases are a match to TRBD1. The V gene's germline CDR1 is LNHDA and CDR2 SQIVND (reference sequence). The CDR3 has 14 residues. J gave up 3 bases and V 4 bases, and 5 bases lay outside the gene matches.

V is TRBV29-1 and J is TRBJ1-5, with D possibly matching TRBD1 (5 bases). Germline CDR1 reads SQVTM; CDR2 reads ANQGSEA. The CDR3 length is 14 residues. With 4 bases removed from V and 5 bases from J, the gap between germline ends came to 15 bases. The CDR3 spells CSVVGGGVDQPQHF. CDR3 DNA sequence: TGCAGCGTTGTAGGCGGGGGGGTGGATCAGCCCCAGCATTTT.

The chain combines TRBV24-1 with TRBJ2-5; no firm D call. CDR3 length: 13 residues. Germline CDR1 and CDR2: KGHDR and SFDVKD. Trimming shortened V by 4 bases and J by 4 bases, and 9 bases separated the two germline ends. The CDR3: CATSDRTVETQYF. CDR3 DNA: TGTGCCACCAGTGACCGAACGGTAGAGACCCAGTACTTC.

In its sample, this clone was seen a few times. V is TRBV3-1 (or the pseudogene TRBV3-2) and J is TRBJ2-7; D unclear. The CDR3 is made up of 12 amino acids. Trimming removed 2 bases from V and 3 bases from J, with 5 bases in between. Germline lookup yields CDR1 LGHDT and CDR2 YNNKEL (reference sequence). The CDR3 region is CASSQRNYEQYF. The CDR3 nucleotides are TGTGCCAGCAGCCAACGGAACTACGAGCAGTACTTC.

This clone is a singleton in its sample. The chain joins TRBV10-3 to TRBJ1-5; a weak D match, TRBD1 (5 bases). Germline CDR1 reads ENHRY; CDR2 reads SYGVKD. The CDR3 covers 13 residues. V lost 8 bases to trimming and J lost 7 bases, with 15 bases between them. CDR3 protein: CAIGRGERQPQHF. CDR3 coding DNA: TGTGCCATCGGGCGGGGGGAAAGGCAGCCCCAGCATTTT.

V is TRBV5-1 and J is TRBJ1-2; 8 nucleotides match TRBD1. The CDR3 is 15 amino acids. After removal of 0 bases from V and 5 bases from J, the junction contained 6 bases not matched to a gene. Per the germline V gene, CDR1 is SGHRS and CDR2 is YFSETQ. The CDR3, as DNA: TGCGCCAGCAGCTTGGAAACAGGGGGGGCGTATGGCTACACCTTC. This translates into CASSLETGGAYGYTF.

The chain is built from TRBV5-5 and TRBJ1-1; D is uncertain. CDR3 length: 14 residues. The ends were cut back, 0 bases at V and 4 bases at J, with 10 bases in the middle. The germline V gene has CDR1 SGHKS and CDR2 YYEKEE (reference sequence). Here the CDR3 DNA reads TGTGCCAGCAGCTTGGATCTGGGTATCACTGAAGCTTTCTTT. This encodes CASSLDLGITEAFF.

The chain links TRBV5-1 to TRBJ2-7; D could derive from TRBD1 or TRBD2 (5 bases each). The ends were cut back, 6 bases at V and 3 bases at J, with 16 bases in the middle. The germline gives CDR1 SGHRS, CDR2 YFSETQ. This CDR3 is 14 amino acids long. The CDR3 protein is CASTPGATNYEQYF. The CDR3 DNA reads TGCGCCAGCACCCCCGGGGCGACCAACTACGAGCAGTACTTC.

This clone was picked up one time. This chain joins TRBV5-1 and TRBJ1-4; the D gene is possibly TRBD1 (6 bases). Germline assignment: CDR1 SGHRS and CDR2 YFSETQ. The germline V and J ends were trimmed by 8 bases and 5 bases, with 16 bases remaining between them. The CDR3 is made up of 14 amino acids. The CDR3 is CASRGGLGNEKLFF. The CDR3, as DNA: TGCGCCAGTAGAGGGGGACTAGGAAATGAAAAACTGTTTTTT.

The CDR3 loop reads CASKSPTDAFEKLFF. The CDR3 bases are TGTGCCAGCAAGAGCCCCACGGATGCCTTTGAAAAACTGTTTTTT. The rearrangement links TRBV6-5 to TRBJ1-4, with D uncertain. Trimming removed 7 bases from V and 7 bases from J, with 19 bases in between. The CDR3 loop spans 15 amino acids. Looked up from germline, CDR1 is MNHEY and CDR2 is SVGAGI.

The CDR3 sequence is CASSIDPLAGGDGELFF. CDR3 DNA sequence: TGTGCCAGTAGTATAGATCCACTAGCGGGAGGTGACGGGGAGCTGTTTTTT. The chain recombines TRBV19 with TRBJ2-2, with TRBD2 identical over 12 bases. CDR3 length: 17 amino acids. J gave up 7 bases and V 0 bases, and 6 bases lay outside the gene matches. Germline V gives CDR1 LNHDA, CDR2 SQIVND (reference sequence).

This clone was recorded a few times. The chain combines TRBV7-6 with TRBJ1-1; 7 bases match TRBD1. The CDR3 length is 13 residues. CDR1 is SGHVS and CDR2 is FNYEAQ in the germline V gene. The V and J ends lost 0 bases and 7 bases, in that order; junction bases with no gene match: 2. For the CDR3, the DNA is TGTGCCAGCAGCTTAGCTCGACAGGGTGAAGCTTTCTTT. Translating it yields CASSLARQGEAFF.

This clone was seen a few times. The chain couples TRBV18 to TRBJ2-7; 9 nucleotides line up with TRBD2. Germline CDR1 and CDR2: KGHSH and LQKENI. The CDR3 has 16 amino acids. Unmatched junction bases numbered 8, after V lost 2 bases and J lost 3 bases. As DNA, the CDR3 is TGTGCCAGCTCACCAGAGGGGACTAGCCTACTCTACGAGCAGTACTTC. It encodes CASSPEGTSLLYEQYF. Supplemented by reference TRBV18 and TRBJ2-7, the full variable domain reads NAGVMQNPRHLVRRRGQEARLRCSPMKGHSHVYWYRQLPEEGLKFMVYLQKENIIDESGMPKERFSAEFPKEGPSILRIQQVVRGDSAAYFCASSPEGTSLLYEQYFGPGTRLTVT.

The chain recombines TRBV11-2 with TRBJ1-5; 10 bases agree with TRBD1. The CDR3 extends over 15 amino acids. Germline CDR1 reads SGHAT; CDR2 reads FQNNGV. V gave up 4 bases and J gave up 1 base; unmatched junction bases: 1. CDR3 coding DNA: TGTGCCAGCAGCTGGGACAGGGGAAGCAATCAGCCCCAGCATTTT. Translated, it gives CASSWDRGSNQPQHF.

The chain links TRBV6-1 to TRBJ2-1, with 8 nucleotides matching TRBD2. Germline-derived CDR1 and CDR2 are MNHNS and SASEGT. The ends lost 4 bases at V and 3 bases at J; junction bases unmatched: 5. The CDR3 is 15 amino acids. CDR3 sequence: CASSGAGGGYNEQFF. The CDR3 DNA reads TGTGCCAGCAGTGGAGCCGGGGGGGGCTACAATGAGCAGTTCTTC.

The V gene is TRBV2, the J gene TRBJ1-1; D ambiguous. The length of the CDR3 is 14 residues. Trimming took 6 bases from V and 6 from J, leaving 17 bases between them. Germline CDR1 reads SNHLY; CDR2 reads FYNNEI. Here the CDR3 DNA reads TGTGCCAGCAGGACTTCAACTAGTGTGGCTGAAGCTTTCTTT. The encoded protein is CASRTSTSVAEAFF.

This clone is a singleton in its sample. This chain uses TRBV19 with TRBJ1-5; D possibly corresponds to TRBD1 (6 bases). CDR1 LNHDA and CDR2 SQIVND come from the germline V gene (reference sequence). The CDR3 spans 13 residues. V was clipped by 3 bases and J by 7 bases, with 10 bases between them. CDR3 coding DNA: TGTGCCAGTAGTATCACAGGGTTGCAGCCCCAGCATTTT. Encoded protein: CASSITGLQPQHF. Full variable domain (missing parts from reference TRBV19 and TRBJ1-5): DGGITQSPKYLFRKEGQNVTLSCEQNLNHDAMYWYRQDPGQGLRLIYYSQIVNDFQKGDIAEGYSVSREKKESFPLTVTSAQKNPTAFYLCASSITGLQPQHFGDGTRLSIL.

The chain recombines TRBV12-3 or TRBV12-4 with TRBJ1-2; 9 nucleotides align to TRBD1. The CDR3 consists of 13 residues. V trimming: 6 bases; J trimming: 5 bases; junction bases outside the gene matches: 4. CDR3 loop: CASRSGQGYGYTF. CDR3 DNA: TGTGCCAGCAGATCTGGACAGGGGTATGGCTACACCTTC.

In DNA, the CDR3 is TGTGCCAGCAGAGGGAACTACAACACCGGGGAGCTGTTTTTT. Protein: CASRGNYNTGELFF. The chain has TRBV6-5 and TRBJ2-2; D gene uncertain. Germline-derived CDR1 and CDR2 are MNHEY and SVGAGI. The CDR3 has 14 residues. Between the trimmed V and J ends, which lost 6 bases and 2 bases, there was a span of 10 bases.

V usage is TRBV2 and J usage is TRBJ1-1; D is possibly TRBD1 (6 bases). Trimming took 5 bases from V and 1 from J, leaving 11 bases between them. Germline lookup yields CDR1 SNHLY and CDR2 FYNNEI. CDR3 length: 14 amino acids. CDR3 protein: CASSLRQENTEAFF. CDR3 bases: TGTGCCAGCAGTCTTAGACAGGAGAACACTGAAGCTTTCTTT.

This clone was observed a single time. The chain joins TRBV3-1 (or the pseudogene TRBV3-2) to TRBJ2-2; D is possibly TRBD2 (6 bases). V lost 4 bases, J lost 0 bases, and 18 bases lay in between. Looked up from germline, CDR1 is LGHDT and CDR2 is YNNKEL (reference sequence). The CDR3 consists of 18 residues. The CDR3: CASSLGPGSPTNTGELFF. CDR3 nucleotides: TGTGCCAGCAGCCTCGGACCCGGGAGCCCTACGAACACCGGGGAGCTGTTTTTT.

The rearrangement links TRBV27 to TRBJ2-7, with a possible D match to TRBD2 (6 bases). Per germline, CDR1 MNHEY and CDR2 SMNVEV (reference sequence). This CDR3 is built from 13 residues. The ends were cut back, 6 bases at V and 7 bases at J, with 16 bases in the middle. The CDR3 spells CASRALGTYEQYF. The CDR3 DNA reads TGTGCCAGCAGGGCCCTAGGGACTTATGAGCAGTACTTC.

The CDR3 protein is CASSKIYRDPKNYEQYF. The CDR3 DNA sequence: TGTGCCAGCAGCAAAATCTACCGGGACCCAAAAAACTACGAGCAGTACTTC. This chain links TRBV27 with TRBJ2-7; D is perhaps TRBD1 or TRBD2 (5 bases each). CDR1 and CDR2 (germline): MNHEY, SMNVEV (reference sequence). V was clipped by 6 bases and J by 3 bases, with 24 bases between them. This CDR3 region has 17 residues.